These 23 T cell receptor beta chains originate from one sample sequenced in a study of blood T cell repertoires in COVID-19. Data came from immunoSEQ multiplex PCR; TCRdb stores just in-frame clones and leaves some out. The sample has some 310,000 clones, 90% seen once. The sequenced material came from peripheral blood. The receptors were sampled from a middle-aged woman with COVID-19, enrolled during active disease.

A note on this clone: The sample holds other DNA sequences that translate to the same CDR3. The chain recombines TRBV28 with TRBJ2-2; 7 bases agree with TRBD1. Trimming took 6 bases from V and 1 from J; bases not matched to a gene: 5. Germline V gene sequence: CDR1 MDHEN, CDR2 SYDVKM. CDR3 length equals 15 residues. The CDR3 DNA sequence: TGTGCCAGCAGCTTGACAGGGCTGAACACCGGGGAGCTGTTTTTT. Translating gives CASSLTGLNTGELFF.

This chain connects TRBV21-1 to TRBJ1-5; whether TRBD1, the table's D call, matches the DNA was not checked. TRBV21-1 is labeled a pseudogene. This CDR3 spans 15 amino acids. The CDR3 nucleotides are TGTGCCAGCAGCACCACTCGGACAGATCGTCAGCCCCAGCATTTT. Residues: CASSTTRTDRQPQHF.

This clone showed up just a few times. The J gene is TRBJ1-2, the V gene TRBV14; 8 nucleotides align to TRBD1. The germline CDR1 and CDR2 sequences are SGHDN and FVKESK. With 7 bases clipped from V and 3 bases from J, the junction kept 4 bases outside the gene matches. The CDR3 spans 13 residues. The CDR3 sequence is CASNPTGDYGYTF. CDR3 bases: TGTGCCAGCAACCCGACAGGGGACTATGGCTACACCTTC.

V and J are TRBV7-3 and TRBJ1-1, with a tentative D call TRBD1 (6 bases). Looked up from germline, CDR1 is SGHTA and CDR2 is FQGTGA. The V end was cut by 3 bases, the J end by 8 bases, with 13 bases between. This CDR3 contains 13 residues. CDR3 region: CASSFTGRTEAFF. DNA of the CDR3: TGTGCCAGCAGCTTTACAGGGCGGACCGAAGCTTTCTTT.

This chain's CDR3 is CASSLYGYGGAYEQYF. DNA of the CDR3: TGTGCCAGCAGCTTGTACGGTTACGGGGGGGCCTACGAGCAGTACTTC. This rearrangement joins TRBV5-6 to TRBJ2-7; 8 nucleotides agree with TRBD2. Germline V gene sequence: CDR1 SGHDT, CDR2 YYEEEE. This CDR3 contains 16 residues. V shed 1 base, J shed 2 bases, and the junction held 8 bases outside the gene matches.

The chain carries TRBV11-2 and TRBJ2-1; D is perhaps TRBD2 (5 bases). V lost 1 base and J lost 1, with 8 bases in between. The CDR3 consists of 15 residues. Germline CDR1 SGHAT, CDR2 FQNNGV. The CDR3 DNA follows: TGTGCCAGCAGCTTAGTCACGGGGTCCTACAATGAGCAGTTCTTC. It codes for CASSLVTGSYNEQFF.

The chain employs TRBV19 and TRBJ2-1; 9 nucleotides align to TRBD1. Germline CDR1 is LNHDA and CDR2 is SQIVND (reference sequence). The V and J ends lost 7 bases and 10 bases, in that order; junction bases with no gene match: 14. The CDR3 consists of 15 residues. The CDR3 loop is CASNSLGTGTIEQFF. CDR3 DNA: TGTGCCAGTAATTCTTTGGGGACAGGGACTATAGAGCAGTTCTTC.

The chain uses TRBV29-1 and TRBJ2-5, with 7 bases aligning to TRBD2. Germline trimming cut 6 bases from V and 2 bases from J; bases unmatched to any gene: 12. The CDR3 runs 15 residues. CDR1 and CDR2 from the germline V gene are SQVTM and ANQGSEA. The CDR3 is CSVGWVQRGQETQYF. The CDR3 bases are TGCAGCGTAGGATGGGTCCAGCGGGGTCAAGAGACCCAGTACTTC.

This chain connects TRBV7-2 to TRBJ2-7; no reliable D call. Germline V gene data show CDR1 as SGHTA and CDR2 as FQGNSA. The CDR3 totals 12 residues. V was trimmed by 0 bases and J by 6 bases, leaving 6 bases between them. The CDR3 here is CASSLANSEQYF. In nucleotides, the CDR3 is TGTGCCAGCAGCTTAGCGAACTCCGAGCAGTACTTC.

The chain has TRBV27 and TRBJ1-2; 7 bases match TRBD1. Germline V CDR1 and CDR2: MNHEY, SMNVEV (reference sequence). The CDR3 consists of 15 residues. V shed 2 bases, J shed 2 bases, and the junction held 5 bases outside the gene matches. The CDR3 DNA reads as TGTGCCAGCAGTTTACGACAGGGACTCAACTATGGCTACACCTTC. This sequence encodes CASSLRQGLNYGYTF.

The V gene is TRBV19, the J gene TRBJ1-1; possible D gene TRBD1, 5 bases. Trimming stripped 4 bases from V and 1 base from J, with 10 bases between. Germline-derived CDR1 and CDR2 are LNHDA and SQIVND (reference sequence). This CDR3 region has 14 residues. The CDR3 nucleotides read TGTGCCAGTAGTAGGCAGGGAGGGAACACTGAAGCTTTCTTT. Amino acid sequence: CASSRQGGNTEAFF.

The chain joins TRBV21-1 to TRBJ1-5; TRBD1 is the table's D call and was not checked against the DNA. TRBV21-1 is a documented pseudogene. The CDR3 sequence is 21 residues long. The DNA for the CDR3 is TGTGCCAGCAGACAAAGGGGGTTCCGGGACATCCACCCGCCTCGATATCAGCCCCAGCATTTT. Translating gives CASRQRGFRDIHPPRYQPQHF.

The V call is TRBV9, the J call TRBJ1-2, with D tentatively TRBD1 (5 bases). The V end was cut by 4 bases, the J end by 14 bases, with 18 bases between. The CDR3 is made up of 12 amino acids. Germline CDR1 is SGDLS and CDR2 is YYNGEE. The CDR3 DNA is TGTGCCAGCAGCCCCAGTCAGGGTGGGTTAACCTTC. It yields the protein CASSPSQGGLTF.

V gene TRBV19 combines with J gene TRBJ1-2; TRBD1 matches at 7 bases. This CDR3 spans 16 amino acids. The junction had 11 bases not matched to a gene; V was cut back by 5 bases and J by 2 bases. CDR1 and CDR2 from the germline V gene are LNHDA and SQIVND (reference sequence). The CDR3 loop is CASSFLNAGQNYGYTF. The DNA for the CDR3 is TGTGCCAGTAGTTTCCTCAATGCGGGACAGAACTATGGCTACACCTTC.

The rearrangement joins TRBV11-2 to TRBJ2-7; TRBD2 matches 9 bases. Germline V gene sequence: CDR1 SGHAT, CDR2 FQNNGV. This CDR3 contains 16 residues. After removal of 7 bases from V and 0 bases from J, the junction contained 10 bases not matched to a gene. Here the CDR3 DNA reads TGTGCCAGCACCCTTGGGGCTAGCGGGAACTCCTACGAGCAGTACTTC. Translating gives CASTLGASGNSYEQYF.

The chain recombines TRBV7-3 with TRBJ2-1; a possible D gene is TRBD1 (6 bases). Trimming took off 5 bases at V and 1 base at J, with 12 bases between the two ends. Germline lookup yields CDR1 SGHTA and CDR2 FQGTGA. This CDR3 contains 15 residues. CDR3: CASSQQGSSYNEQFF. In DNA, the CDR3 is TGTGCCAGCAGCCAACAGGGAAGTTCCTACAATGAGCAGTTCTTC.

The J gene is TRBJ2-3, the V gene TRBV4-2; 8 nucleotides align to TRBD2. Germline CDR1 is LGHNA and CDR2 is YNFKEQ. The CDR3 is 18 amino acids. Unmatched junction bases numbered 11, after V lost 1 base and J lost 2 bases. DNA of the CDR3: TGTGCCAGCAGCCAAGGCCCCGGACTAGCCAGCAACACAGATACGCAGTATTTT. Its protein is CASSQGPGLASNTDTQYF.

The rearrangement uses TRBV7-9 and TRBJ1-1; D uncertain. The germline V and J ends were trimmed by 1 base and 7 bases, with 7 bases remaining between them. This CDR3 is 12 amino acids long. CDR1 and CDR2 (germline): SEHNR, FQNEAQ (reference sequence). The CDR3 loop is CASSLVGVEAFF. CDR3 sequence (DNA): TGTGCCAGCAGCTTAGTCGGGGTTGAAGCTTTCTTT.

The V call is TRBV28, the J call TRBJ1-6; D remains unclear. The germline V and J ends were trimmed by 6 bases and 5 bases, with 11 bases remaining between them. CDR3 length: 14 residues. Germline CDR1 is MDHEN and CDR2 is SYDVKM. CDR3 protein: CASSPKGDNSPLHF. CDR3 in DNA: TGTGCCAGCAGCCCAAAAGGAGATAATTCACCCCTCCACTTT.

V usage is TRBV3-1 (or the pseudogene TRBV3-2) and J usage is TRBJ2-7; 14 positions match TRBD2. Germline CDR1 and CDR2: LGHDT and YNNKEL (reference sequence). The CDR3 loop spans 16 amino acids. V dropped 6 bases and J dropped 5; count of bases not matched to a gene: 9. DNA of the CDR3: TGTGCCAGCAGTCCGGGACTAGCGGGAGCGGTCCACGAGCAGTACTTC. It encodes CASSPGLAGAVHEQYF.

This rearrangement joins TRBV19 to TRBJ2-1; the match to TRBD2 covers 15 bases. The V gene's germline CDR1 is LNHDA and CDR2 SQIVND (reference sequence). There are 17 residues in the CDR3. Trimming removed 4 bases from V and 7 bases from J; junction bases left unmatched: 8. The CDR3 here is CASSKGLAGGPWNEQFF. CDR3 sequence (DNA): TGTGCCAGTAGTAAAGGACTAGCGGGAGGGCCGTGGAATGAGCAGTTCTTC.

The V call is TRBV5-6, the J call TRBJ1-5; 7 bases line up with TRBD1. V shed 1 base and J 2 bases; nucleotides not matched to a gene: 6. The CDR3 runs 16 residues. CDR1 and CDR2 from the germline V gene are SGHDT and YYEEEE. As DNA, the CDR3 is TGTGCCAGCAGCTTGTTTGGGGACAGTGGCAATCAGCCCCAGCATTTT. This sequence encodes CASSLFGDSGNQPQHF.

The CDR3 here is CASSPGGQGAYYSPLHF. DNA for the CDR3: TGTGCCAGTAGTCCCGGCGGACAGGGGGCTTATTACTCACCCCTCCACTTT. The chain joins TRBV19 to TRBJ1-6, with 11 nucleotides matching TRBD1. Trimming cost V 5 bases and J 10 bases; bases outside gene matches: 13. Germline lookup yields CDR1 LNHDA and CDR2 SQIVND (reference sequence). The CDR3 sequence is 17 residues long.